Reported below is one TCR beta chain. This sample was taken from a study of a mutant IDH1 vaccine in newly diagnosed glioma. Study at large: Earlier care involved radiotherapy, temozolomide, or both, and the majority received both.

TCRdb's table, derived via immunoSEQ multiplex PCR, lists solely in-frame clones and lacks some. The sample carries about 100,000 clones, around three quarters recorded once. As for time point: baseline, week 1 (first vaccination visit). Documented treatment: pre-vaccination baseline after standard-of-care therapy. Diagnosis in the donors showed new WHO grade 3 or 4 astrocytomas that were IDH1-mutant and ATRX-lost. Germline lookup yields CDR1 SGHDT and CDR2 YYEEEE. Trimming shortened V by 0 bases and J by 6 bases, and 10 bases separated the two germline ends. The CDR3 loop spans 14 amino acids. This clonotype originated in a middle-aged man with glioma. This specimen was PBMCs, taken from a glioma patient treated with radiotherapy, temozolomide or both. This sequence joins TRBV5-6 and TRBJ1-5, with D unclear. CDR3 protein: CASSLGDRTQPQHF. Here the CDR3 DNA reads TGTGCCAGCAGCTTGGGCGATCGGACTCAGCCCCAGCATTTT.